One and the same sample provided the 27 T cell receptor beta chains below, sequenced in a study of T cells in severe cutaneous drug reactions. Sequenced patients had Stevens-Johnson syndrome or toxic epidermal necrolysis caused by carbamazepine. TCR subtype-specific primers in iRepertoire multiplex PCR prepared libraries for bulk and single-cell sequencing. With the multiplex PCR reads reprocessed, TCRdb shows one record per CDR3 protein and no DNA. The sample includes approximately 1,200 distinct CDR3 sequences. Sequencing was carried out using PBMCs. The receptor source for this set is a human donor with a severe cutaneous adverse drug reaction.

This clonotype is identified as large from frequency. This chain joins TRBV12-3 or TRBV12-4 and TRBJ2-1; TCRdb selects TRBD1, and the lack of DNA leaves this call unchecked. The CDR3 consists of 12 residues. CDR3 sequence reads: CASTTGSHEQFF.

According to its frequency, this clonotype is medium-sized. V is TRBV4-2 and J is TRBJ1-2; TCRdb returns TRBD1, unconfirmable since there is no DNA. Germline CDR1 and CDR2: LGHNA and YNFKEQ. The CDR3 consists of 16 residues. The CDR3 reads CASSQDPTGGGYGYTF.

This clonotype is labeled medium-sized based on frequency. This chain connects TRBV4-2 to TRBJ2-1; the D call of TRBD1 rests on TCRdb alone, since no DNA is present to check it. This CDR3 comprises 16 residues. Germline V gene lookup returns CDR1 LGHNA and CDR2 YNFKEQ. The CDR3 loop reads CASSQSQGTGKDEQFF.

This clonotype counts as medium-sized by frequency. The V and J genes are TRBV27 and TRBJ2-5; as DNA is missing, the TRBD1 call by TCRdb cannot be tested. Germline CDR1 reads MNHEY; CDR2 reads SMNVEV (reference sequence). The CDR3 consists of 13 residues. CDR3 residues: CASSPGGLETQYF.

This clonotype is deemed medium-sized (0.01 to 0.1%) by its frequency. The chain's CDR3 is CASSIGGTDSYNSPLHF. V gene TRBV19 combines with J gene TRBJ1-6. Germline V gene data show CDR1 as LNHDA and CDR2 as SQIVND (reference sequence). The CDR3 totals 17 residues. Complete variable domain (other parts from reference TRBV19 and TRBJ1-6): DGGITQSPKYLFRKEGQNVTLSCEQNLNHDAMYWYRQDPGQGLRLIYYSQIVNDFQKGDIAEGYSVSREKKESFPLTVTSAQKNPTAFYLCASSIGGTDSYNSPLHFGNGTRLTVT.

This clonotype is identified as medium-sized from frequency. The J gene is TRBJ2-3, the V gene TRBV12-3 or TRBV12-4; the D call from TCRdb, TRBD2, cannot be confirmed without DNA. This CDR3 region has 16 residues. CDR3 amino acids: CASSPTLAGGVNTQYF.

V and J are TRBV9 and TRBJ2-5. Per germline, CDR1 SGDLS and CDR2 YYNGEE. The CDR3 runs to 14 residues. The CDR3 protein is CASSPQEARETQYF.

The CDR3 sequence: CSARNRGAGGSYNEQFF. V and J are TRBV20-1 and TRBJ2-1; TCRdb reports TRBD2, a call that lacks DNA to check it against. From germline, CDR1 is DFQATT and CDR2 SNEGSKA (reference sequence). The CDR3 contains 17 residues.

This clonotype is medium-sized by frequency. The chain carries TRBV4-2 and TRBJ2-3; TCRdb returns TRBD2, unconfirmable since there is no DNA. Germline loops: CDR1 LGHNA, CDR2 YNFKEQ. The CDR3 consists of 19 residues. The chain's CDR3 is CASSQDFGGLAGNTDTQYF.

This clonotype is called medium-sized based on its frequency. J is TRBJ2-3 and V is TRBV7-3; TCRdb names TRBD1, which stays unverified in the absence of DNA. The V gene's germline CDR1 is SGHTA and CDR2 FQGTGA. The CDR3 spans 14 residues. The CDR3 spells CASSSTGSTDTQYF.

This clonotype is deemed medium-sized by its frequency. This chain joins TRBV6-1 and TRBJ2-7; TCRdb lists TRBD2, though no DNA is available to test this call. CDR3 size: 14 residues. Germline V gives CDR1 MNHNS, CDR2 SASEGT. CDR3 loop: CATRGTATSYEQYF.

By frequency, this clonotype is medium-sized. V is TRBV3-1 and J is TRBJ2-1; TCRdb designates TRBD1, a call that cannot be tested without DNA. CDR3 length: 14 residues. CDR1 is LGHDT and CDR2 is YNNKEL in the germline V gene (reference sequence). CDR3 protein: CASSPEGGRNEQFF.

Judged by frequency, this clonotype is medium-sized (0.01 to 0.1%). The J gene is TRBJ1-2, the V gene TRBV2. The germline V gene has CDR1 SNHLY and CDR2 FYNNEI. This CDR3 has 14 residues. CDR3 amino acids: CASSEGNTNYGYTF.

Measured by frequency, this clonotype is medium-sized. This sequence joins TRBV5-4 and TRBJ2-5. Germline values: CDR1 SGHNT, CDR2 YYREEE (reference sequence). The CDR3 spans 14 residues. CDR3: CASSLYSLQETQYF.

This clonotype counts as large by frequency. V and J are TRBV27 and TRBJ1-2; TCRdb names TRBD1, which stays unverified in the absence of DNA. The CDR3 length is 12 residues. From germline, CDR1 is MNHEY and CDR2 SMNVEV (reference sequence). CDR3 protein: CASTPDRAIYTF.

The rearrangement joins TRBV20-1 to TRBJ2-7; the D call from TCRdb, TRBD2, cannot be confirmed without DNA. This CDR3 has 15 residues. Germline V gene data show CDR1 as DFQATT and CDR2 as SNEGSKA (reference sequence). Here the CDR3 reads CSALPLAGVLYEQYF.

This chain joins TRBV9 and TRBJ2-7. This CDR3 has 15 residues. Germline V gene lookup returns CDR1 SGDLS and CDR2 YYNGEE. CDR3 sequence: CASSVGATGSYEQYF.

This clonotype is deemed medium-sized by its frequency. The rearrangement links TRBV5-1 to TRBJ1-2. CDR1 SGHRS and CDR2 YFSETQ come from the germline V gene. The CDR3 loop spans 12 amino acids. CDR3 residues: CASSFEGGGYTF.

The rearrangement uses TRBV28 and TRBJ2-7; TCRdb outputs TRBD1, but without DNA this stays unchecked. From germline, CDR1 is MDHEN and CDR2 SYDVKM. CDR3 size: 14 residues. The CDR3 is CASSRGDSSYEQYF.

Considering frequency, this clonotype is large. The V gene is TRBV19, the J gene TRBJ1-5; with no DNA, the TCRdb D assignment of TRBD1 cannot be verified. There are 17 residues in the CDR3. Per germline, CDR1 LNHDA and CDR2 SQIVND (reference sequence). CDR3 residues: CASKGRQGRPGNQPQHF.

The CDR3 here is CASSLAGQTYEQYF. The chain recombines TRBV7-9 with TRBJ2-7. CDR1 SEHNR and CDR2 FQNEAQ come from the germline V gene (reference sequence). The CDR3 consists of 14 residues.

This CDR3 reads CSARGRGLREQYF. The chain combines TRBV20-1 with TRBJ2-7; the D call from TCRdb, TRBD1, cannot be confirmed without DNA. CDR3 length: 13 residues. Per germline, CDR1 DFQATT and CDR2 SNEGSKA (reference sequence).

This clonotype is labeled medium-sized based on frequency. The chain recombines TRBV2 with TRBJ2-1. From germline, CDR1 is SNHLY and CDR2 FYNNEI. The CDR3 contains 13 residues. CDR3 residues: CASSAGSDNEQFF.

Its frequency marks this clonotype as medium-sized. The V call is TRBV5-6, the J call TRBJ2-7. CDR1 SGHDT and CDR2 YYEEEE come from the germline V gene. The CDR3 is 15 residues long. The CDR3 here is CASSWGARSSYEQYF.

This clonotype is classed as medium-sized by frequency. This chain joins TRBV10-2 and TRBJ1-5; TCRdb names TRBD1, which stays unverified in the absence of DNA. This CDR3 spans 15 amino acids. Germline V gene lookup returns CDR1 WSHSY and CDR2 SAAADI. CDR3 sequence reads: CASSDGQGGNQPQHF.

The chain links TRBV12-3 or TRBV12-4 to TRBJ2-3; TCRdb lists TRBD2, though no DNA is available to test this call. The CDR3 is 15 residues long. The CDR3: CASSRLAGNTDTQYF.

This clonotype ranks as large in terms of frequency. The chain couples TRBV7-2 to TRBJ1-6; TCRdb's assignment of TRBD1 cannot be checked, as there is no DNA. Germline V gene lookup returns CDR1 SGHTA and CDR2 FQGNSA. The length of the CDR3 is 12 residues. The CDR3 loop reads CASSPVGGFFHF.